The entry below gives a single T cell receptor beta chain sequence along with its context. Only in-frame clones appear in the TCRdb table, and some are missing; sequencing was by immunoSEQ multiplex PCR. The sample includes roughly 80,000 clones, just over 90% of them seen just once. Germline lookup yields CDR1 SQVTM and CDR2 ANQGSEA. The ends were cut back, 3 bases at V and 0 bases at J, with 9 bases in the middle. The CDR3 loop spans 14 amino acids. This sample was included in a study of T cell changes during pregnancy in multiple sclerosis. The TCR comes from a female donor in good health, enrolled as a control in a pregnancy study. Sequences were derived from peripheral blood, sampled after pregnancy. V usage is TRBV29-1 and J usage is TRBJ1-5; D is ambiguous. CDR3 sequence: CSVDIFYSNQPQHF. DNA for the CDR3: TGCAGCGTTGATATTTTCTATAGCAATCAGCCCCAGCATTTT.